This T cell receptor (beta chain) was captured in a study of OX40 agonist ivuxolimab in advanced cancers. Study summary: Dose-escalation patients were diagnosed with hepatocellular carcinoma, melanoma, renal cell cancer or head and neck cancer.

Profiling relied on immunoSEQ multiplex PCR, and the TCRdb table lists in-frame clones only, not all of them. This table has roughly 63,000 clones, roughly four fifths appearing once. Trimming cost V 2 bases and J 2 bases, with 9 bases left between them. The CDR3 totals 15 residues. Looked up from germline, CDR1 is LNHDA and CDR2 is SQIVND (reference sequence). Study observations and caveats: Clonal expansion by week 6 occurred in CD4+ and CD8+ blood T cells (at 0.1 to 3.0 mg/kg). No determination was made of the antigen specificity of the expanded peripheral T cells.

Of note for this clone: Its antigen is as yet unknown.

Sequenced material: CD4+ or CD8+ T cells sorted from blood, taken in a trial of the OX40 agonist ivuxolimab. This TCR came from an adult with an advanced solid tumor such as melanoma, head and neck, liver or kidney cancer. The genes are TRBV19 and TRBJ2-2, with D perhaps TRBD1 (6 bases). DNA for the CDR3: TGTGCCAGTAGTATATCAGGGGCAAACACCGGGGAGCTGTTTTTT. Translation gives CASSISGANTGELFF.